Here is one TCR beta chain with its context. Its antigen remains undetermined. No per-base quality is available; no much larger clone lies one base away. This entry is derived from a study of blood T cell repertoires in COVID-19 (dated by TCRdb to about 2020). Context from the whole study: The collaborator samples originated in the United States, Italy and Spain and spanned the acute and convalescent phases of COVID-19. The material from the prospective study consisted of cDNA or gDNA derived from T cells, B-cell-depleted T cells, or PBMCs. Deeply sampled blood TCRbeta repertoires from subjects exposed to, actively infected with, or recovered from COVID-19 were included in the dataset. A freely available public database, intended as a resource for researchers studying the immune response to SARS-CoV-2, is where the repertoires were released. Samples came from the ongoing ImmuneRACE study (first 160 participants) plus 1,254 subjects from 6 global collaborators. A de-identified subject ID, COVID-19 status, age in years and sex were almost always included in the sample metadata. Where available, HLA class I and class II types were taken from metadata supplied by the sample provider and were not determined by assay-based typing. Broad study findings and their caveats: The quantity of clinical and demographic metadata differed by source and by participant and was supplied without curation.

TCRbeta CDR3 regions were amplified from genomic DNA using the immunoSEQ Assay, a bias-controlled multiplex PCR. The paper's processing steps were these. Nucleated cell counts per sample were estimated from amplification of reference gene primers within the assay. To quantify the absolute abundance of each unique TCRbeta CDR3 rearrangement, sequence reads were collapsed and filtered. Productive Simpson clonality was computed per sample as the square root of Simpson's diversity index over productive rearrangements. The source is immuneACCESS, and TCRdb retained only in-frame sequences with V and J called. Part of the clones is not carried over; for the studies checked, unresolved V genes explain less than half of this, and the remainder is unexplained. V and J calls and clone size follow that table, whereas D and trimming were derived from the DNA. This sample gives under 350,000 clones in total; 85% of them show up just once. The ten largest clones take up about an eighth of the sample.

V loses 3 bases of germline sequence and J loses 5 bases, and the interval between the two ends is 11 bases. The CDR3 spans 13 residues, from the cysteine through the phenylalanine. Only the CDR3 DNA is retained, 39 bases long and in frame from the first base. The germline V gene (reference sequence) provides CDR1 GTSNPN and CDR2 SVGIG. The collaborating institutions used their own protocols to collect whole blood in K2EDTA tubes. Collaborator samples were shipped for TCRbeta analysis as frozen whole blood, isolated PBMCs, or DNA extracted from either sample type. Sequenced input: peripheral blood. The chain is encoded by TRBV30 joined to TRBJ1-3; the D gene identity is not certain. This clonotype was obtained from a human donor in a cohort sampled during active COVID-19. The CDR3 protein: CAWRGVFRNTIYF. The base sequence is TGTGCCTGGAGGGGCGTGTTCCGAAACACCATATATTTT.